The TCR beta chain under discussion was sequenced for a study of graft-versus-host responses after intestinal transplantation. The overall study: Those transplanted obtained multivisceral, liver-intestinal, or isolated intestinal grafts.

The CDR3 sequence is 13 residues long. The germline gives CDR1 MDHEN, CDR2 SYDVKM. V lost 7 bases, J lost 8 bases, and 17 bases lay in between. Study-level results: HvG clone declines early post-transplant were associated with peak circulating GvH levels. GvH clonotypes were identified within recipient marrow, with a subset emerging first in ileum or blood. Individuals carrying graft-donor T cell macrochimerism showed high graft-versus-host to host-versus-graft clonal ratios in allografts.

The method was immunoSEQ multiplex PCR; TCRdb's version includes in-frame clones alone and lacks a portion of them. The sample consists of approximately 75,000 clones, approximately 93% of them appearing once. To note about this clone: The antigen is not known.

The input for sequencing was unstimulated CD8+ T cells sorted from spleen or lymph node cells, taken before intestinal transplant. The gene calls are TRBV28 and TRBJ1-2; TRBD1 might be the D (5 bases). The clonotype originates from a human donor who received an intestinal transplant. CDR3: CASTHQGAGGYTF. The CDR3 nucleotides are TGTGCCAGCACCCACCAGGGAGCAGGAGGCTACACCTTC.